The rows below give T cell receptor beta chains drawn from one sample of a study of blood T cells in healthy people across ages. TCRdb called the 5' RACE reads again in MiXCR, with one record for every CDR3 protein. This repertoire shows some 1.1 million distinct CDR3 sequences, more than 30% found once; its top ten account for 10% to 15%. Sequences were obtained from blood. The receptor source for this set is a man younger than 35 in good health. The CDR3 runs from the conserved cysteine through the conserved F or W. A D gene is named only where the DNA matches it firmly. Some rows have no size entry. The others give once, few or many, or a class for an expanded clone.

-,TRBD1,TRBJ2-1,TRBV6-5,TGTGCCAGCAGGAGGGACAGGGGGCCCAATGAGCAGTTCTTC,CASRRDRGPNEQFF
-,-,TRBJ2-5,TRBV6-5,TGTGCCAGCAGTTTCGGGGGTATTAAAGAGACCCAGTACTTC,CASSFGGIKETQYF
-,TRBD1,TRBJ2-5,TRBV7-2,TGTGCCAGCAGCTTAGAATTGACAGGGGTTGTGGAGACCCAGTACTTC,CASSLELTGVVETQYF
-,TRBD1,TRBJ2-1,TRBV25-1,TGTGCCAGCAGTGAGCGGGACAGGTGCTCCTACAATGAGCAGTTCTTC,CASSERDRCSYNEQFF
-,TRBD1,TRBJ1-3,TRBV4-2,TGTGCCAGCAGCCAACGGAACGGGACAGGGTCCCAACACTCTGGAAACACCATATATTTT,CASSQRNGTGSQHSGNTIYF
-,-,TRBJ1-5,TRBV2,TGTGCCAGCACCGGGACAAATGCTAATCAGCCCCAGCATTTT,CASTGTNANQPQHF
-,-,TRBJ2-1,TRBV9,TGTGCCAGCAGCCCGGGACTTTTGTACAATGAGCAGTTCTTC,CASSPGLLYNEQFF
-,-,TRBJ2-3,TRBV7-2,TGTGCCAGCAGCTCCACTAGTCCCCCAGATACGCAGTATTTT,CASSSTSPPDTQYF
-,-,TRBJ2-3,TRBV4-1,TGCGCCAGCAGCCAATGGGCAGGGGCAGATACGCAGTATTTT,CASSQWAGADTQYF
-,-,TRBJ1-1,TRBV28,TGTGTCAGCATAAGGATGGGGACTGAAGCTTTCTTT,CVSIRMGTEAFF
-,-,TRBJ2-7,TRBV5-8,TGTGCCAGCGGCCGGGGAGCCTCCTACAATGAGCAGTACTTC,CASGRGASYNEQYF
many,-,TRBJ1-4,TRBV29-1,TGCAGCGTTGAGGGGGAAAAACTGTTTTTT,CSVEGEKLFF
once,-,TRBJ1-2,TRBV3-1,TGTGCCAGCAGCCAAGATATCAGGGACTATGGCTACACCTTC,CASSQDIRDYGYTF
-,-,TRBJ2-1,TRBV7-2,TGTGCCAGCAGGGACACCTCCTACAATGAGCAGTTCTTC,CASRDTSYNEQFF
-,-,TRBJ2-1,TRBV25-1,TGTGCCAGCAGTGAAGTCCCTGCCGGCCCCTACAATGAGCAGTTCTTC,CASSEVPAGPYNEQFF
-,-,TRBJ2-1,TRBV9,TGTGCCAGCAGCCCAAGCGGGCACACCATCAATGAGCAGTTCTTC,CASSPSGHTINEQFF
few,-,TRBJ2-4,TRBV4-3,TGCGCCAGCAGCCAAGATGGCTGGGGGGAAAACATTCAGTACTTC,CASSQDGWGENIQYF
-,TRBD1,TRBJ2-5,TRBV4-1,TGCGCCAGCAGCCAAGAGACAGGGTTTTCCAATGAGCAGTACTTC,CASSQETGFSNEQYF
few,-,TRBJ1-5,TRBV6-6,TGTGCCAGCAGTTATCCCGACCGACAGAAGGGCAATCAGCCCCAGCATTTT,CASSYPDRQKGNQPQHF
few,-,TRBJ2-4,TRBV12-3/TRBV12-4,TGTGCCAGCAGCCCCAGGACAGGCAGCGCGGGGATTCAGTACTTC,CASSPRTGSAGIQYF